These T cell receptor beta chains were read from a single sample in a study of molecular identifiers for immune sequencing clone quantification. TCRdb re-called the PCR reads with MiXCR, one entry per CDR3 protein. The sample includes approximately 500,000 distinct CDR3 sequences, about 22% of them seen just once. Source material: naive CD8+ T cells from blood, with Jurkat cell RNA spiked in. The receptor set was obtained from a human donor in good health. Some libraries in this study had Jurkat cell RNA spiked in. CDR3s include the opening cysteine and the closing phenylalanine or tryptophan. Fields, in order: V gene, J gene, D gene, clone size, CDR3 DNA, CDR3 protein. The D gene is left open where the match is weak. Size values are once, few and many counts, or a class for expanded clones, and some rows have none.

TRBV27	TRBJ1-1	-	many	TGTGCCAGCAGTGCTGCTCTCTCAGGAAGGGGAGCTTTCTTT	CASSAALSGRGAFF
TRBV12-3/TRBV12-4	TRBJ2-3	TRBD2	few	TGTGCCAGCAGTTTAGTGCTAGCGGGAGATCCAGATACGCAGTATTTT	CASSLVLAGDPDTQYF
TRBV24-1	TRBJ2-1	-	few	TGTGCCACCAGTGATTTCTTACAGTTTAACAATGAGCAGTTCTTC	CATSDFLQFNNEQFF
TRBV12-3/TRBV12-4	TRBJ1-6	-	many	TGTGCCAGCAGTTTCTCGGAAAATTCACCCCTCCACTTT	CASSFSENSPLHF
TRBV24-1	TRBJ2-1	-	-	TGTGCCACCAGTGATCACCGGATCGGCGGGACATCCTACAATGAGCAGTTCTTC	CATSDHRIGGTSYNEQFF
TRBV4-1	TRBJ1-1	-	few	TGCGCCAGCAGCCAAGTTAGGGGCAGTCACACTGAAGCTTTCTTT	CASSQVRGSHTEAFF
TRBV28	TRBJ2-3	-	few	TGTGCCAGCATTTCAGGGTGGTGGGATACGCAGTATTTT	CASISGWWDTQYF
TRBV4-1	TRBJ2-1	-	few	TGCGCCAGCAGCCCCGGAGTCTCCGGATACAATGAGCAGTTCTTC	CASSPGVSGYNEQFF
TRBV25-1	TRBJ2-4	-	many	TGTGCCAGCAAGAGGTCCCCCTGGAAAAACATTCAGTACTTC	CASKRSPWKNIQYF
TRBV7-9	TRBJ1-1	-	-	TGTGCCAGCAGCTTAATTTTAGGGGACTCTGAAGCTTTCTTT	CASSLILGDSEAFF
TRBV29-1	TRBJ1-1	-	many	TGCAGCGTTGAAGATATGGGGGTGAAAACTGAAGCTTTCTTT	CSVEDMGVKTEAFF
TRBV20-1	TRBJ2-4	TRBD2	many	TGCAGTGCTAGAGAGGGACTAGTTATAAACATTCAGTACTTC	CSAREGLVINIQYF
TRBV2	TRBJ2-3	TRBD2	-	TGTGCCAGCAGCCGGACTAGCGGGGTCACAGATACGCAGTATTTT	CASSRTSGVTDTQYF
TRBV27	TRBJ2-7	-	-	TGTGCCAGCAGTTTATCGTCGGCACAGCAATACGAGCAGTACTTC	CASSLSSAQQYEQYF
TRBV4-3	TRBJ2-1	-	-	TGCGCCAGCAGCCAAGATGCAGGATTGATATTTGAGCGGTTCTTC	CASSQDAGLIFERFF
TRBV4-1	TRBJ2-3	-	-	TGCGCCAGCGGCCGCCAAGGGTTCCCTAGCACAGATACGCAGTATTTT	CASGRQGFPSTDTQYF
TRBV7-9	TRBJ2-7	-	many	TGTGCCAGCAGCTTACGAAGTCAGGGTCTCTACGAGCAGTACTTC	CASSLRSQGLYEQYF
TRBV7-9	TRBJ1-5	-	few	TGTGCCAGCCAGCTGAGCAATCAGCCCCAGCATTTT	CASQLSNQPQHF
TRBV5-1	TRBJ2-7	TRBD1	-	TGCGCCAGCACCACCAGGGACAGGGGGTACGAGCAGTACTTC	CASTTRDRGYEQYF
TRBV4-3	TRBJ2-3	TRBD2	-	TGCGCCAGCAGCCAAAGGTGGACTAGCGGGGACACAGATACGCAGTATTTT	CASSQRWTSGDTDTQYF
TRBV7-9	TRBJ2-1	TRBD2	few	TGTGCCAGCAGCTCCACCCGAAGGGGACTAAATGAGCAGTTCTTC	CASSSTRRGLNEQFF
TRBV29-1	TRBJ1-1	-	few	TGCAGCGTTGAATTGGTGGTCTCGAGGGACACTGAAGCTTTCTTT	CSVELVVSRDTEAFF
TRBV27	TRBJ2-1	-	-	TGTGCCAGCTCAACCCGGGTCTACAATGAGCAGTTCTTC	CASSTRVYNEQFF
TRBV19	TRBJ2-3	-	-	TGTGCCAGTGCCGAGGGGGAGGGTAGCACAGATACGCAGTATTTT	CASAEGEGSTDTQYF
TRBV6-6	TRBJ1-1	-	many	TGTGCCAGCAGTGCCCCTATGGACACTGAAGCTTTCTTT	CASSAPMDTEAFF
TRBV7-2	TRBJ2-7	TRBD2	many	TGTGCCAGCAGCTTAGAGCGGGGGGCCAACTACGAGCAGTACTTC	CASSLERGANYEQYF
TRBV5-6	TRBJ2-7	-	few	TGTGCCAGCAGCTTGTCGGAGGGGGACTCCTACGAGCAGTACTTC	CASSLSEGDSYEQYF
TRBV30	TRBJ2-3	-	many	TGTGCCTGGGGCACAGATACGCAGTATTTT	CAWGTDTQYF
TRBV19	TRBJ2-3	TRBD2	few	TGTGCAACCATCGGGGGGGTGACAGATACGCAGTATTTT	CATIGGVTDTQYF
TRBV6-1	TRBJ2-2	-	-	TGTGCCAGCAGTGAATGGGCCGGGGAGCTGTTTTTT	CASSEWAGELFF
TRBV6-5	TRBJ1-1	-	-	TGTGCCAGCAGTTACTCGAAGGGAGCGAACACTGAAGCTTTCTTT	CASSYSKGANTEAFF
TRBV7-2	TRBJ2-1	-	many	TGTGCCAGCAGCTTATCCGCATACAATGAGCAGTTCTTC	CASSLSAYNEQFF
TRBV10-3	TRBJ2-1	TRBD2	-	TGTGCCATCAGTGGGGGGACTAGCGGGAGGGGTGAGCAGTTCTTC	CAISGGTSGRGEQFF
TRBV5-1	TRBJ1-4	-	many	TGCGCCAGCAGCGAGGACAACACTAATGAAAAACTGTTTTTT	CASSEDNTNEKLFF
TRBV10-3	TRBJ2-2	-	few	TGTGCCATCAGGAGTAGCGGCGCGAACACCGGGGAGCTGTTTTTT	CAIRSSGANTGELFF
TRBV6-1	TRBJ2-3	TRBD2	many	TGTGCCAGCAGTGAACCACTAGCGGGAGTGTTAAATACGCAGTATTTT	CASSEPLAGVLNTQYF
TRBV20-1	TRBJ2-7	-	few	TGCAGTGCTAGAGATTTGGGACTTTTATCCTACGAGCAGTACTTC	CSARDLGLLSYEQYF
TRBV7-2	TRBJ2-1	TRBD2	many	TGTGCCAGCAGCTACGGACTAGCGGGCAATGAGCAGTTCTTC	CASSYGLAGNEQFF
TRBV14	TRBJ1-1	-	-	TGTGCCAGCAGCCTGGACAGTGGCTACACTGAAGCTTTCTTT	CASSLDSGYTEAFF
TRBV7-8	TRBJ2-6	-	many	TGTGCCAGCAGCTTAGTGGTTGGACAGCAAGGCTCTGGGGCCAACGTCCTGACTTTC	CASSLVVGQQGSGANVLTF
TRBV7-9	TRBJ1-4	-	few	TGTGCCAGCAGCTTAGATCCGGGAGGTGGTAGTAATGAAAAACTGTTTTTT	CASSLDPGGGSNEKLFF
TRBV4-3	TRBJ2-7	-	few	TGCGCCAGCAGCCAAGATCTCGAGGTAGAGCAGTACTTC	CASSQDLEVEQYF
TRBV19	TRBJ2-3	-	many	TGTGCCAGTAGTACTATCGGGACCTTAGGAGATACGCAGTATTTT	CASSTIGTLGDTQYF
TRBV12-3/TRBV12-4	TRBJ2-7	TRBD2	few	TGTGCCAGCAGAGCGGGGGGGCCCCACGAGCAGTACTTC	CASRAGGPHEQYF
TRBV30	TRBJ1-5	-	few	TGTGCCTGGAGTCAAGGGGCAGCTAGCAATCAGCCCCAGCATTTT	CAWSQGAASNQPQHF
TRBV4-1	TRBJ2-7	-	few	TGCGCCAGCAGCCAAGCTGGACAGACATCCTACGAGCAGTACTTC	CASSQAGQTSYEQYF
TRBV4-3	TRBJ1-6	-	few	TGCGCCAGCAGCCGAGGCCACGGACAGCGTAATTCACCCCTCCACTTT	CASSRGHGQRNSPLHF
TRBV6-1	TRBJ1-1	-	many	TGTGCCACAAGGACGGCCATGAACACTGAAGCTTTCTTT	CATRTAMNTEAFF
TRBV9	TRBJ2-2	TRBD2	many	TGTGCCAGCAGCGAGGGGACTAGCGGAAAGAACACCGGGGAGCTGTTTTTT	CASSEGTSGKNTGELFF
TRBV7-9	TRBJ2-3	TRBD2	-	TGTGCCAGCAGCAAAAACAGTCGGTCTAGCGGAAGGTCTTTTACAGATACGCAGTATTTT	CASSKNSRSSGRSFTDTQYF
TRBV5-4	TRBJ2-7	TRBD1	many	TGTGCCAGCAACTCGGGACAGGACTACGAGCAGTACTTC	CASNSGQDYEQYF
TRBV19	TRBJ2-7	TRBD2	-	TGTGCCAGTAGCCTTAGCGGGAAGGCCAACGAGCAGTACTTC	CASSLSGKANEQYF
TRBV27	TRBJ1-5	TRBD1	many	TGTGCCAGCAGTTCTTCAGGGGGTCAGCCCCAGCATTTT	CASSSSGGQPQHF
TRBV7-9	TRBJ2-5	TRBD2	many	TGTGCCAGCAGCTTAATCGGGGGGGGAGAAGAGACCCAGTACTTC	CASSLIGGGEETQYF
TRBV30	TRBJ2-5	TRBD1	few	TGTGCCTGGCTTCACCTACAGGGGGGAGTGGAGACCCAGTACTTC	CAWLHLQGGVETQYF